This TCR beta chain was captured in a study of T cell changes during pregnancy in multiple sclerosis. The CDR3 is 15 amino acids. Deletions cut 2 bases from V and 6 bases from J, with 16 bases between. The germline gives CDR1 SEHNR, CDR2 FQNEAQ (reference sequence). TCRdb keeps only in-frame clones here, not all; method: immunoSEQ multiplex PCR. Among tens of thousands of clones, 75% to 90% were seen once, and the ten largest hold around 7%. The input for sequencing was CD8+ T cells from peripheral blood mononuclear cells, taken in the first trimester of pregnancy. V is TRBV7-9 and J is TRBJ1-2; D is uncertain. The clonotype originates from a female donor with multiple sclerosis, enrolled in a pregnancy study. The CDR3 region is CASSLWEEPRNGYTF. CDR3 DNA sequence: TGTGCCAGCAGCTTATGGGAGGAGCCGAGGAATGGCTACACCTTC.